This TCR beta chain was recorded in a study of cytomegalovirus exposure and HLA in healthy donors (dated by TCRdb to the late 2010s). Looking at the study overall: In an earlier analysis of about 560 of the donors, less than 350 Gb of sequence data and some 120 million unique TCR beta sequences from roughly 200 million T cells were reported. The later analysis used no new phenotypic data to find candidate immune exposures, relying instead on TCR beta sequences and their occurrence across donors. Along with the approximately 650-subject first cohort, a separate validation cohort of some 130 different subjects was used. A few DR-DQ haplotypes were handled as single units for association and clustering because linkage in the cohort was strong. Among under 450 genotyped donors of the cohort, an average of around 240,000 unique TCR beta nucleotide sequences were sequenced per donor, roughly 20% of them non-productive. Of the roughly 410 genotyped donors, roughly 76% were placed in the genetic ancestry cluster associated with self-reported Caucasian donors. To decide whether each TCR beta V gene segment behaved as functional or pseudogenic, an earlier analysis of over 500 of the donors relied on high-throughput TCR beta sequencing. Genome-wide SNP genotypes for about 60% of the 666 donors were used in a later genetic analysis, which treated that subset as a discovery cohort. Class I and class II HLA loci were covered by the typing at four-digit resolution. Every discovery cohort repertoire had been produced on one sequencing platform. The study was designed to test whether signatures of past pathogen exposure could be identified by cataloging public T cell receptors. Alongside the repertoire data, information on donor age, sex, ethnicity and CMV serostatus was compiled. A later analysis re-analyzed previously published TCR beta repertoires from about 730 donors and added high-resolution HLA genotyping to study TCR occurrence patterns. An early release covering roughly 640 HLA-typed donors comprised about 300 gigabases of sequencing data and around 80 million unique TCR sequences. Typing coverage varied by locus: roughly 620-640 donors for A, B, C, DRB1 and DQB1; roughly 510 for DQA1; about 570 for DPA1; 400 to 480 for DPB1. To predict cytomegalovirus infection status, the study combined high-throughput TCR immunosequencing, statistical association of individual TCRs with disease status, and machine learning. The study used immunosequencing to profile the T cell repertoires of several hundred subjects and linked those repertoires to cytomegalovirus serostatus. Broad study findings and their caveats: Strong co-occurrence of HLA alleles, especially DR and DQ, made assigning TCR associations to individual alleles difficult. In a later analysis, HLA-associated TCR beta chains were found to be more clonally expanded and to have lower generation probabilities than equally common non-associated chains. CMV serostatus was the only immune exposure information available for the cohort. Because counts were too low, fewer than 20 rarely observed V segments, including chromosome 9 orphons, were excluded from the earlier analysis of around 640 of the donors. According to a later analysis, parvovirus B19, influenza, CMV and Epstein-Barr virus appeared linked to several top co-occurrence clusters. A few of the identified cytomegalovirus-associated TCR beta chains were confirmed in vitro to be specific for cytomegalovirus antigens. According to a later analysis, most CMV-associated TCR beta chains appeared to be HLA-restricted, and the HLA associations seemed to be driven largely by CMV exposure. This cohort had only TCR beta chains sequenced, and the lack of alpha or paired-chain data limited which features could be detected. V-gene and J-gene trimming of TCR beta chains was associated with a missense DCLRE1C variant in a later genetic analysis, and the association was replicated in an independent cohort. A total of 164 TCR beta chains were listed by the study as associated with cytomegalovirus. Roughly uniform sequencing depth across donors was assumed in presence/absence analyses, although this assumption may not hold. While some public TCRs were present in many individuals, most TCR sequences turned up only very rarely across donors. Correlated functional status among segregating V segments might reflect linkage disequilibrium, but an unknown experimental factor could not be ruled out. In an earlier analysis of approximately 590 of the donors, most TCR beta V segments appeared in productive rearrangements about 87% or about 30% of the time, broadly matching IMGT annotations. A further reported finding was that TCR beta sequences accurately predicted the HLA-A and HLA-B alleles for most subjects in the first cohort. Because HLA typing was missing for some donors at each locus, association tests included only the typed subset. The authors suggested that the approach could potentially be extended to other disease states and immunological phenotypes. According to a later genetic analysis, donors in an Asian-associated ancestry cluster had fewer N-insertions in productive TCRs than the roughly 670-donor mean. In a later analysis, TCR association rates were found to vary across HLA loci, with the most associated TCRs seen for DRB1 alleles and the fewest for HLA-C alleles. Specific HLA alleles were associated with 15,000 to 20,000 TCR beta sequences at a false discovery rate of 0.05 in a later analysis. A cluster of highly shared sequence variants was judged likely to represent a technical artifact of the sequencing pipeline. In both the original and validation cohorts, the classifier was reported to diagnose cytomegalovirus status with high specificity and sensitivity. The 87-base-pair reads could not distinguish some IMGT-functional V segments, including TRBV6-2 and TRBV6-3, so those segments were excluded.

The cohort was made up of 666 healthy bone marrow donors. At the time of sampling, all cohort members were nominally healthy, though unrecorded immune exposures were likely present. The donor was CMV seropositive and was included in the group of 300 or so seropositive cohort members. A peripheral blood sample was provided by each donor, and peripheral blood mononuclear cells were used for TCR beta sequencing. Genomic DNA was extracted from the blood cell samples with the Qiagen DNeasy Blood Extraction Kit. For CDR1 and CDR2, the germline V gene (reference sequence) lists GTSNPN and SVGIG. There are 17 amino acids in the CDR3, from cysteine to phenylalanine inclusive. Only the CDR3 part of the read is kept: 51 bases, read in frame from the first base. V sheds 3 bases and J sheds 0 bases, leaving 15 bases between their ends. Regarding this clone: Its cognate antigen has yet to be identified. The input lacks base qualities; no much larger clone sits a single base away.

The library was built by means of the immunoSEQ multiplex PCR assay. The multiplex PCR relied on a mix of 60 forward primers for TCR Vbeta segments and 13 reverse primers for TCR Jbeta segments. A multiplex PCR assay on genomic DNA amplified the CDR3 region of rearranged TCR beta genes. The amplified TCR beta libraries were sequenced on the Illumina HiSeq System as 87-base-pair reads. On the study's bioinformatics: Across the 700 or so repertoires, a later analysis counted roughly 84 million unique TCR beta chains, roughly 11 million of which were shared by at least two donors. Raw reads were error-corrected and collapsed into unique sequences by a nearest-neighbor algorithm in which closely related sequences were merged to remove PCR and sequencing errors. To assign V, D and J gene segments, CDR3 sequences were aligned to IMGT reference sequences. For a sequence to be retained, at least a six-nucleotide match to both a V gene segment and a J gene segment was required. Rearrangements were called productive when the CDR3 lacked stop codons and stayed in frame with V and J; all others were non-productive. CDR3 was defined according to IMGT convention as the region running from the second conserved V-encoded cysteine to the conserved J-encoded phenylalanine. In an earlier analysis of 500 to 650 of the donors, sequences lacking an unambiguous match to a single V gene segment were excluded. In an earlier analysis of about 590 of the donors, a V segment was called functional when productive rearrangements were above 56.7%, and segregating when the standard deviation between donors exceeded 5%. A statistical classification framework was developed to diagnose cytomegalovirus status using the catalog of TCR beta chain sequences. In a later analysis, V and J genes were assigned by comparing TCR nucleotide sequences against IMGT/GENE-DB human TR gene sequences. A later analysis assigned CDR3 sequences and most-parsimonious VDJ recombination scenarios with the TCRdist pipeline. In a later analysis, each TCR beta chain was defined by its CDR3 amino acid sequence together with its V-gene family, and reads without a unique V-gene family were excluded. A later analysis removed several hundred highly shared, low-generation-probability nucleotide sequences to deal with suspected cross-contamination and a sequencing artifact. In a later analysis, a clonal expansion index for each public chain was calculated from normalized within-repertoire ranks of inferred template counts. In a later analysis, generation probabilities were computed using a VDJ recombination model fitted to out-of-frame rearrangements, and the results were checked against IGoR. In a later analysis, hypergeometric tests were used to score TCR-TCR, TCR-HLA and TCR-CMV co-occurrence, with a repertoire-size bias correction applied to TCR pairs. In a later analysis, false discovery rates were estimated by permuting HLA or CMV assignments 20 times. In a later analysis, co-occurring TCRs were grouped with DBSCAN, and TCRdist sequence similarity was added when clustering was performed within HLA-allele-positive subsets. For co-occurrence clustering, repertoires with fewer than 30,000 or more than 120,000 public chains were excluded, along with 4 to 6 repertoires with anomalous nucleotide sharing. In TCRdb, the immuneACCESS table is reduced to in-frame sequences with V and J assigned. These tables do not hold every clone; where another copy was compared, an unresolved V gene accounts for under half, and the others remain unexplained. Clonal size and the V and J genes are those of that table, whereas D and trimming came from the DNA. This sample comprises around 150,000 clones, 80% to 90% of them detected only once. Approximately 2% of the sample is taken by the ten largest.

Sequenced material: PBMCs. Here the chain combines TRBV30 and TRBJ1-6, with the D segment identity uncertain. The clonotype was recovered from a young man in good health and CMV-seropositive. The base sequence is TGTGCCTGGAGAAAGAACGGGTTCAGCTCCTATAATTCACCCCTCCACTTT. Its amino acids are CAWRKNGFSSYNSPLHF.